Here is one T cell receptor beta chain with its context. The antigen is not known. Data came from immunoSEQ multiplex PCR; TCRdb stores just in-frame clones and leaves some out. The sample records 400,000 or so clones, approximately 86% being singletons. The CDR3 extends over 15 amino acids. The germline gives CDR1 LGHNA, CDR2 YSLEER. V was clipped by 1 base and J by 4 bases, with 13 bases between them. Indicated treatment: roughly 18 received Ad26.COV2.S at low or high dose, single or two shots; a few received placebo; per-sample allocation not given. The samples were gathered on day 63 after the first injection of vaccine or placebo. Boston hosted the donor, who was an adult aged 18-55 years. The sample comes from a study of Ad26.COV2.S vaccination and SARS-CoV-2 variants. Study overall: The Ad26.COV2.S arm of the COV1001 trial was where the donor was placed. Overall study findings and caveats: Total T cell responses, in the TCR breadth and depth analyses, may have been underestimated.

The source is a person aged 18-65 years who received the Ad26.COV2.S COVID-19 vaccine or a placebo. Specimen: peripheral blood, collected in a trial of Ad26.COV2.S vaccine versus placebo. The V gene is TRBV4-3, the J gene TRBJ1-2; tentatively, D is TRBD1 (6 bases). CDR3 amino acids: CASSQGGAQGYGYTF. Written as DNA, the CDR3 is TGCGCCAGCAGCCAAGGGGGGGCGCAGGGCTATGGCTACACCTTC.